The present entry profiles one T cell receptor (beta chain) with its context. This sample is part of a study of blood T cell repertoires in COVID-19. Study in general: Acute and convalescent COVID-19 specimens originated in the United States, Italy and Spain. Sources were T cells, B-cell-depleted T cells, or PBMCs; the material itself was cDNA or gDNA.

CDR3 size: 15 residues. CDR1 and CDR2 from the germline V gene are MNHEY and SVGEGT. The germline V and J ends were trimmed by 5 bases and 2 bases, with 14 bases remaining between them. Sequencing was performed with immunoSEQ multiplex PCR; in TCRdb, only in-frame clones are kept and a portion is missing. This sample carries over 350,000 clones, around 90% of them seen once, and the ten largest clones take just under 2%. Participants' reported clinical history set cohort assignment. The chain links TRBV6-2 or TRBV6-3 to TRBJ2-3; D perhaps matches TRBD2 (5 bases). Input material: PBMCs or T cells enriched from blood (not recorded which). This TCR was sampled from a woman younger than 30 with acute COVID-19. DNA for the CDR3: TGTGCCAGCAGTCTCCGGGAAACGCACACAGATACGCAGTATTTT. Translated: CASSLRETHTDTQYF.